This T cell receptor beta chain was profiled in a study of T cell changes during pregnancy in multiple sclerosis (dated by TCRdb to 2018 to 2020). Regarding the research as a whole: In women with multiple sclerosis, the researchers looked at how the T cell repertoire shifted as pregnancy progressed.

Library preparation was by the immunoSEQ multiplex PCR assay. The clones in this table, taken by TCRdb from immuneACCESS, are in-frame only. Not every clone is retained; where verified, under half of the shortfall comes from an unresolved V gene, and the cause of the rest is unknown. The sample table holds 20,000 to 25,000 clones, of which around 88% were seen once. Of the sample, about 1.2% is held by the ten largest clones. At the junction V is shortened by 5 bases and J by 9 bases, with 17 bases in between. CDR1 and CDR2, looked up from the germline V gene (reference sequence), are PRHDT and FYEKMQ. The CDR3 holds 14 amino acids from the cysteine to the phenylalanine. Only CDR3 DNA is held: 42 bases, read in frame from base 1. Comments on this clone: Its antigen remains undetermined. Base qualities are missing; no much larger clone stands one base away.

The sequences come from CD4+ T cells from peripheral blood mononuclear cells, collected in the first trimester of pregnancy. This clonotype originated in a female donor in good health, enrolled as a control in a pregnancy study. The sequence links TRBV13 to TRBJ2-1; matching of 5 bases hints at TRBD1 as the D gene. The CDR3 reads CASSPWAGKGEQFF. The DNA sequence is given as TGTGCCAGCAGCCCCTGGGCAGGGAAAGGTGAGCAGTTCTTC.